Following are 9 T cell receptor beta chains from one sample sequenced in a study of T cell changes during pregnancy in multiple sclerosis. The repertoire was sequenced with immunoSEQ multiplex PCR; TCRdb's copy has only in-frame clones and lacks some. The repertoire holds about 36,000 clones, with roughly 91% as singletons. The sample consisted of CD4+ T cells from peripheral blood mononuclear cells, taken in the second trimester of pregnancy. The receptors were gathered from a female donor in good health, enrolled as a control in a pregnancy study.

The chain combines TRBV2 with TRBJ2-7, with D unresolved. This CDR3 is built from 12 residues. The germline V and J ends were trimmed by 7 bases and 0 bases, with 7 bases remaining between them. The V gene's germline CDR1 is SNHLY and CDR2 FYNNEI. The CDR3 DNA follows: TGTGCCAGCATGCGCACCTCCTACGAGCAGTACTTC. Translating gives CASMRTSYEQYF.

This clone was recorded once. The V call is TRBV6-5, the J call TRBJ2-5, with 7 bases identical to TRBD2. The CDR3 sequence is 14 residues long. The V gene end was trimmed by 5 bases and the J gene end by 5 bases; junction bases not matched to a gene: 8. CDR1 and CDR2 from the germline V gene are MNHEY and SVGAGI. The CDR3 coding sequence is TGTGCCAGCAGTACCCCGGGGGGTTTGGAGACCCAGTACTTC. Its protein is CASSTPGGLETQYF.

The V and J genes are TRBV4-2 and TRBJ2-1; 13 bases are a match to TRBD2. The CDR3 covers 16 residues. In germline, CDR1 is LGHNA, CDR2 YNFKEQ. The trim removed 2 bases at V and 9 bases at J, leaving 7 bases unmatched. This CDR3 is CASSQTTTSGRSEQFF. CDR3 nucleotide sequence: TGTGCCAGCAGCCAAACGACGACTAGCGGGAGGTCTGAGCAGTTCTTC.

This clone has just a few counts. The chain couples TRBV6-1 to TRBJ2-7; TRBD2 matches at 12 bases. Unmatched junction bases numbered 6, after V lost 4 bases and J lost 2 bases. CDR1 MNHNS and CDR2 SASEGT come from the germline V gene. The CDR3 runs 16 residues. CDR3: CASSVGRLAGAYEQYF. The CDR3 region has the DNA TGTGCCAGCAGTGTGGGAAGACTAGCGGGAGCCTACGAGCAGTACTTC.

The chain uses TRBV10-3 and TRBJ2-7; weak D call: TRBD1 (5 bases). CDR1 ENHRY and CDR2 SYGVKD come from the germline V gene. This CDR3 comprises 14 residues. V gave up 2 bases and J gave up 6 bases, with 14 bases separating them. The CDR3 sequence is CAISEIRALSEQYF. The CDR3 DNA is TGTGCCATCAGTGAGATCAGGGCCCTCTCCGAGCAGTACTTC.

The chain employs TRBV30 and TRBJ2-1; 10 bases agree with TRBD2. Germline V gives CDR1 GTSNPN, CDR2 SVGIG (reference sequence). V was pared by 4 bases and J by 6 bases, with 15 bases of the junction left unmatched. The CDR3 has 17 amino acids. CDR3 residues: CAWTVPRLAGASNEQFF. CDR3 bases: TGTGCCTGGACCGTCCCGCGGCTAGCGGGGGCCTCCAATGAGCAGTTCTTC.

The J gene is TRBJ2-2, the V gene TRBV29-1; 7 bases are a match to TRBD1. Germline CDR1 is SQVTM and CDR2 is ANQGSEA. The CDR3 has 15 residues. Losses at the gene ends were 6 bases for V and 4 bases for J; bases not matched to a gene: 11. The CDR3, as DNA: TGCAGCGTCCGACTTACAGGGGCCACCACCGGGGAGCTGTTTTTT. This gives the protein CSVRLTGATTGELFF.

A few counts support this clone. The chain combines TRBV4-1 with TRBJ1-2; 7 nucleotides match TRBD1. Germline CDR1 is MGHRA and CDR2 is YSYEKL. This CDR3 comprises 15 residues. The trim removed 3 bases at V and 0 bases at J, leaving 4 bases unmatched. The CDR3 nucleotides read TGCGCCAGCAGCCAGGCAGGGGGTCCTAACTATGGCTACACCTTC. Protein sequence: CASSQAGGPNYGYTF.

This clone is a singleton in its sample. The chain has TRBV15 and TRBJ1-2; D is unclear. Germline V gives CDR1 LNHNV, CDR2 YYDKDF (reference sequence). The V end lost 0 bases, the J end lost 2 bases, and 10 bases lay between the germline ends. The CDR3 runs 15 residues. The CDR3 DNA reads as TGTGCCACCAGCAGAGATCTTGTCGGGAACTATGGCTACACCTTC. Translating it yields CATSRDLVGNYGYTF.